Only a few counts were recorded for the clone carrying this T cell receptor (beta chain). This sample was taken from a study of human T cells and chemical hapten exposure. For the library, individual cDNA molecules each received unique molecular identifiers. Authors' analysis steps: Sample TCR counts, which ranged from 23,224 to 690,600, had a median of 95,638. TCRdb used MiXCR to reprocess the RACE reads, holding one entry per CDR3 protein. Clone size and V and J calls follow TCRdb, not the original study. The data contain around 350,000 distinct CDR3 sequences, around 5.5% of them singletons. Specified time point: pre-sensitization, week 0. This sample's treatment: therapeutic diphenylcyclopropenone sensitization with weekly scalp DPC. The sequencing used whole blood, collected in connection with sensitization to the hapten diphenylcyclopropenone (DPC). This TCR derives from a woman younger than 35 with alopecia areata. Some clones in this sample may be carry-over from other donors' samples.

This CDR3 is CASSSSGGVIAQYF. CDR3 nucleotide sequence: TGTGCCAGCAGCTCTAGCGGGGGGGTAATTGCGCAGTATTTT. The chain is built from TRBV7-2 and TRBJ2-3; 12 bases map to TRBD2. CDR1 is SGHTA and CDR2 is FQGNSA in the germline V gene. The CDR3 has 14 amino acids. V was clipped by 4 bases and J by 10 bases; unmatched bases: 6.